This T cell receptor (beta chain) was retrieved from a study of response to subunit inactivated influenza vaccine. TCRdb re-derived calls from the RT-PCR reads in MiXCR, one entry per CDR3 protein. The sample includes about 520,000 distinct CDR3 sequences, 9.5% to 12% seen only once; the top ten take roughly 12%. The germline gives CDR1 SNHLY, CDR2 FYNNEI. The CDR3 is 16 residues long. V was clipped by 8 bases and J by 2 bases; unmatched bases: 10. This clonotype has just a few counts. This TCR was recovered from a man aged 45-60 years who received an inactivated influenza vaccine. V gene TRBV2 combines with J gene TRBJ2-5, with 11 bases identical to TRBD2. The sample consisted of PBMCs from blood, taken 45 days after vaccination. This CDR3 is CASWGTSGGAQETQYF. CDR3 DNA: TGTGCCAGCTGGGGGACTAGCGGAGGAGCACAAGAGACCCAGTACTTC.